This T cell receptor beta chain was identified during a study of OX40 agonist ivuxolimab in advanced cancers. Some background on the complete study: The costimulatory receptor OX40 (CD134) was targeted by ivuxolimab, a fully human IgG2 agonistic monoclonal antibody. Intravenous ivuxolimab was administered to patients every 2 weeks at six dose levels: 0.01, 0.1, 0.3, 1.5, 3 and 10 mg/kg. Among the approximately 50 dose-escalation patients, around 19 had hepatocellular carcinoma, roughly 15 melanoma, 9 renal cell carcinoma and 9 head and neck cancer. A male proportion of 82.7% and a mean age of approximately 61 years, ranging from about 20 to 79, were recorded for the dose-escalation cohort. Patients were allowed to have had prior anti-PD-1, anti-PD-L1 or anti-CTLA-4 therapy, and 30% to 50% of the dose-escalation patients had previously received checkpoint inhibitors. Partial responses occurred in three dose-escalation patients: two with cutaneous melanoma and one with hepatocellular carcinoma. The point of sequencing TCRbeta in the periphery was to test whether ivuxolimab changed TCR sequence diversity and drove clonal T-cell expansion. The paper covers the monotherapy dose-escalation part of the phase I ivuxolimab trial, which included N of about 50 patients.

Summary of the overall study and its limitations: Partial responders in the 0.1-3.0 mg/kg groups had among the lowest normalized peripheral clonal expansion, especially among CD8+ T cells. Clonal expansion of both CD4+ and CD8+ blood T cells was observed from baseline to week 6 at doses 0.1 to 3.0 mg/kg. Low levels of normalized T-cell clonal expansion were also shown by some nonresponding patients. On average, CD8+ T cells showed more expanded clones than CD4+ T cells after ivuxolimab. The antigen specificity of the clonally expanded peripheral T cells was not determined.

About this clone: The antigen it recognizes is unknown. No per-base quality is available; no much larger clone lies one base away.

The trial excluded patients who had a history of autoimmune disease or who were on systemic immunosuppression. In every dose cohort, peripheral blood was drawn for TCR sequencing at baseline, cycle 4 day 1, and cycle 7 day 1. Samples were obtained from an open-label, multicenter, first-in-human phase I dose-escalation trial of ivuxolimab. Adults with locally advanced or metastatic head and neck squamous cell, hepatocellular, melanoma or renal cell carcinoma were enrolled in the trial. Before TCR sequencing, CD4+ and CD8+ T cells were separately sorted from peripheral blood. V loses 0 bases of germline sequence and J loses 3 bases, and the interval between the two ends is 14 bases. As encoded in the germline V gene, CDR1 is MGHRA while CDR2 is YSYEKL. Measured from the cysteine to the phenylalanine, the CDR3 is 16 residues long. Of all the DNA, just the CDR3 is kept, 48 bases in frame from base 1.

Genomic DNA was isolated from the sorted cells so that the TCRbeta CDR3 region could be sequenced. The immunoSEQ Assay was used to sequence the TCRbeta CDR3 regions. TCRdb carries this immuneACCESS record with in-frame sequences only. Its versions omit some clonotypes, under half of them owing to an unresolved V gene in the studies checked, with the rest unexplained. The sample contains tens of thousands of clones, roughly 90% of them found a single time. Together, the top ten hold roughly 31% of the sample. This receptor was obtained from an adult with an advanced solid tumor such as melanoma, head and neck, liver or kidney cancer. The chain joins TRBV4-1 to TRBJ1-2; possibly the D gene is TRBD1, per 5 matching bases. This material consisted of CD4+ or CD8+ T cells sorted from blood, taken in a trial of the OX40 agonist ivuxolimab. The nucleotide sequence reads TGCGCCAGCAGCCAAGATGCGATGAGGGGTGACTATGGCTACACCTTC. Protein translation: CASSQDAMRGDYGYTF.